This T cell receptor beta chain was captured by sequencing in a study of CD8+ T cells in alopecia areata. Looking at the study overall: Approximately 7-10-week-old female C3H/HeJ mice were grafted with skin from spontaneously alopecic approximately 6-12-month-old C3H/HeJ graft donors.

CDR3 length: 15 residues. Germline V gene lookup returns CDR1 NNHDY and CDR2 SYVADS. The authors extracted RNA and reverse transcribed it into cDNA as the sequencing template. Repertoires were generated with immunoSEQ multiplex PCR, while TCRdb's copy carries only in-frame clones and drops some. The sample presents around 300,000 clones, none singletons. Markers including CD4, CD8alpha, NKG2D and NKG2ACE guided sorting of pooled cutaneous lymph node cells. This clone has only a few counts. Mouse gene names and germline throughout. The read ends 4 residues early relative to the CDR3; the germline J gene fills the gap.

This chain uses TRBV13-3 with TRBJ2-3; 8 bases align to TRBD2. This sequence originates from a C3H/HeJ mouse with alopecia areata. The strain's MHC haplotype is H2-k. Sequencing used CD4+ T cells sorted from a lymph node. The CDR3 region is CASSDWGGRRETLYF. CDR3 DNA, as far as it was read: TGTGCCAGCAGTGATTGGGGGGGGCGAAGAGAA.